The 26 T cell receptor beta chains in this list originate from one sample, sequenced in a study of T cell responses to AZD1222 COVID-19 vaccine. Sequencing used immunoSEQ multiplex PCR; TCRdb keeps in-frame clones, though not all of them. Seen here are about 92,000 clones, about nine tenths observed once, and the top ten hold approximately 21%. Specimen: peripheral blood, collected on day 0 of AZD1222 vaccination. The receptor set was obtained from an adult in good health.

This clone was picked up one time. The chain links TRBV15 to TRBJ1-2; TRBD1 aligns across 8 bases. The germline CDR1 and CDR2 sequences are LNHNV and YYDKDF (reference sequence). The CDR3 has 16 residues. Trimming at V came to 0 bases and at J to 2 bases, leaving 5 bases not matched to a gene. The CDR3 loop is CATSRDRGTGNYGYTF. DNA for the CDR3: TGTGCCACCAGCAGAGATAGGGGGACAGGCAACTATGGCTACACCTTC.

This clone was detected a few times. The chain combines TRBV5-1 with TRBJ1-3; D gene uncertain. Germline CDR1 SGHRS, CDR2 YFSETQ. The CDR3 is 15 residues long. Trimming removed 0 bases from V and 3 bases from J, with 10 bases in between. The CDR3 loop is CASSLGRAGGNTIYF. The CDR3 DNA is TGCGCCAGCAGCTTGGGGCGGGCTGGTGGAAACACCATATATTTT.

The CDR3 spells CASSFRGTGELFF. CDR3 bases: TGTGCCAGCAGCTTTAGGGGGACCGGGGAGCTGTTTTTT. This chain joins TRBV11-1 and TRBJ2-2, with D perhaps matching TRBD1 (6 bases). Trimming took 3 bases from V and 5 from J, leaving 7 bases between them. The CDR3 spans 13 residues. Per germline, CDR1 SGHAT and CDR2 FQDESV (reference sequence).

V is TRBV29-1 and J is TRBJ1-4, with 7 bases identical to TRBD1. The CDR3 contains 12 residues. Germline CDR1 and CDR2: SQVTM and ANQGSEA. The ends lost 4 bases at V and 6 bases at J; junction bases unmatched: 2. The CDR3 spells CSVGQGYEKLFF. The CDR3 bases are TGCAGCGTTGGACAGGGTTATGAAAAACTGTTTTTT.

V is TRBV6-5 and J is TRBJ1-1; D uncertain. The V and J ends lost 0 bases and 1 base respectively, with 9 bases between them. CDR1 and CDR2 (germline): MNHEY, SVGAGI. This CDR3 contains 15 residues. The CDR3 DNA reads as TGTGCCAGCAGTTACTCACGTACTTGGAACACTGAAGCTTTCTTT. Protein: CASSYSRTWNTEAFF.

The CDR3 region has the DNA TGTGCCAGCAGTTTCCAGGGGTGGAATTCACCCCTCCACTTT. It is translated as CASSFQGWNSPLHF. V usage is TRBV27 and J usage is TRBJ1-6, with a possible D match to TRBD1 (6 bases). Germline CDR1 reads MNHEY; CDR2 reads SMNVEV (reference sequence). Trimming shortened V by 3 bases and J by 7 bases, and 10 bases separated the two germline ends. The CDR3 contains 14 residues.

The CDR3: CASSQTENQPQHF. Written as DNA, the CDR3 is TGTGCCAGCAGCCAAACAGAGAATCAGCCCCAGCATTTT. J is TRBJ1-5 and V is TRBV3-1 (or the pseudogene TRBV3-2); no definite D call. This CDR3 has 13 amino acids. Germline V lookup: CDR1 LGHDT, CDR2 YNNKEL (reference sequence). V lost 2 bases, J lost 4 bases, and 6 bases lay in between.

The J gene is TRBJ2-7, the V gene TRBV18, with 12 bases fitting TRBD2. The germline V gene encodes CDR1 KGHSH and CDR2 LQKENI. This CDR3 has 19 amino acids. The V and J ends lost 1 base and 6 bases, in that order; junction bases with no gene match: 16. CDR3 sequence: CASSPLVASGGAADLEQYF. CDR3 DNA: TGTGCCAGCTCACCACTGGTGGCTAGCGGGGGGGCCGCTGATCTCGAGCAGTACTTC.

This chain uses TRBV12-3 or TRBV12-4 with TRBJ1-2; D is ambiguous. This CDR3 is 11 amino acids long. V was pared by 8 bases and J by 7 bases, with 11 bases between. The CDR3, as DNA: TGTGCCAGCGGATTGGGAGGTGGCTACACCTTC. Translated: CASGLGGGYTF.

V and J are TRBV15 and TRBJ2-7; unclear D gene. Between the trimmed V and J ends, which lost 0 bases and 0 bases, there was a span of 9 bases. CDR3 length: 15 residues. Germline assignment: CDR1 LNHNV and CDR2 YYDKDF (reference sequence). CDR3 in amino acids: CATSREAIPSYEQYF. In DNA, the CDR3 is TGTGCCACCAGCAGAGAGGCCATCCCCTCCTACGAGCAGTACTTC.

V is TRBV7-3 and J is TRBJ1-1, with a weak D call TRBD1 (6 bases). The CDR3 sequence is 13 residues long. The V end lost 8 bases, the J end lost 6 bases, and 16 bases lay between the germline ends. From germline, CDR1 is SGHTA and CDR2 FQGTGA. The DNA for the CDR3 is TGTGCCAGCTCGGAACAGGGCGGGGCTGAAGCTTTCTTT. This sequence encodes CASSEQGGAEAFF.

V is TRBV4-2 and J is TRBJ1-5; tentatively, D is TRBD1 (5 bases). Germline CDR1 and CDR2: LGHNA and YNFKEQ. Between the trimmed V and J ends, which lost 0 bases and 6 bases, there was a span of 9 bases. This CDR3 is built from 14 residues. The CDR3, as DNA: TGTGCCAGCAGCCAAGATGGGGGAGGTCAGCCCCAGCATTTT. It yields the protein CASSQDGGGQPQHF.

CDR3 bases: TGCGCCAGCAGCCCAGAGGGCGCGAAAGCTTTCTTT. The encoded protein is CASSPEGAKAFF. The chain recombines TRBV4-1 with TRBJ1-1; D not certain. The V gene lost 4 bases and the J gene lost 9 bases, with 12 bases spanning the gap. Per the germline V gene, CDR1 is MGHRA and CDR2 is YSYEKL. The CDR3 is 12 residues long.

V and J are TRBV15 and TRBJ2-7; D gene unclear. Between the trimmed V and J ends, which lost 0 bases and 1 base, there was a span of 10 bases. The CDR3 spans 15 residues. Germline V lookup: CDR1 LNHNV, CDR2 YYDKDF (reference sequence). The CDR3 here is CATSREDRISYEQYF. DNA of the CDR3: TGTGCCACCAGCAGAGAAGACCGGATTTCCTACGAGCAGTACTTC. Together with reference TRBV15 and TRBJ2-7, the CDR3 gives the full variable domain: DAMVIQNPRYQVTQFGKPVTLSCSQTLNHNVMYWYQQKSSQAPKLLFHYYDKDFNNEADTPDNFQSRRPNTSFCFLDIRSPGLGDTAMYLCATSREDRISYEQYFGPGTRLTVT.

This chain connects TRBV19 to TRBJ2-5, with 8 bases that match TRBD1. The length of the CDR3 is 16 residues. CDR1 LNHDA and CDR2 SQIVND come from the germline V gene (reference sequence). V was clipped by 4 bases and J by 5 bases; unmatched bases: 12. This CDR3 reads CASSTGQGRFRETQYF. CDR3 nucleotide sequence: TGTGCCAGTAGTACAGGACAGGGTCGTTTTAGGGAGACCCAGTACTTC.

The chain is built from TRBV5-1 and TRBJ2-2; D could derive from TRBD1 or TRBD2 (5 bases each). The CDR3 length is 15 residues. Trimming removed 0 bases from V and 5 bases from J, with 11 bases in between. Germline V CDR1 and CDR2: SGHRS, YFSETQ. The DNA for the CDR3 is TGCGCCAGCAGCTTGGCGTTAGAGGGGACCGGGGAGCTGTTTTTT. Its protein is CASSLALEGTGELFF.

J is TRBJ2-7 and V is TRBV10-3; D uncertain. V lost 11 bases, J lost 0 bases, and 17 bases lay in between. The CDR3 spans 14 residues. Germline CDR1 reads ENHRY; CDR2 reads SYGVKD. Here the CDR3 DNA reads TGTGCCGTGGCGGCAGCCACGGGCTCCTACGAGCAGTACTTC. Amino acid sequence: CAVAAATGSYEQYF.

The V call is TRBV9, the J call TRBJ2-1; 13 bases match TRBD2. Germline V lookup: CDR1 SGDLS, CDR2 YYNGEE. This CDR3 has 16 residues. V shed 2 bases and J 9 bases; nucleotides not matched to a gene: 8. The CDR3 spells CASSVLLAGGLGEQFF. The CDR3 DNA follows: TGTGCCAGCAGCGTTTTACTAGCGGGGGGGCTAGGTGAGCAGTTCTTC.

The genes are TRBV6-2 or TRBV6-3 and TRBJ2-7, with D perhaps matching TRBD1 (5 bases). This CDR3 has 13 residues. Trimming pared 6 bases from V and 1 base from J, leaving 10 bases between. CDR1 and CDR2 (germline): MNHEY, SVGEGT. The CDR3 region has the DNA TGTGCCAGCAGCGTCACAGGTTCCTACGAGCAGTACTTC. This sequence encodes CASSVTGSYEQYF.

On this clone: The junction differs from germline at one of its ends, possibly a read error. The V call is TRBV18, the J call TRBJ2-1; D is unresolved. The length of the CDR3 is 14 residues. CDR1 is KGHSH, CDR2 LQKENI, per germline. Here the CDR3 reads CASSPRNAYNEQFF. CDR3 nucleotides: TGTGCCAGCTCCCCACGGAATGCCTACAATGAGCAGTTCTTC.

The chain couples TRBV6-5 to TRBJ1-2, with D perhaps TRBD1 (6 bases). The CDR3 spans 16 residues. The V gene's germline CDR1 is MNHEY and CDR2 SVGAGI. Trimming took off 3 bases at V and 4 bases at J, with 18 bases between the two ends. CDR3: CASSYVPPGAGYGYTF. Here the CDR3 DNA reads TGTGCCAGCAGTTATGTTCCCCCGGGGGCAGGCTATGGCTACACCTTC.

This clone occurred once. The chain recombines TRBV10-3 with TRBJ1-2, with 7 positions matching TRBD1. The junction had 2 bases not matched to a gene; V was cut back by 4 bases and J by 3 bases. Germline lookup yields CDR1 ENHRY and CDR2 SYGVKD. The CDR3 length is 13 residues. The CDR3 protein is CAISGTGDYGYTF. The CDR3 DNA is TGTGCCATCAGTGGAACAGGGGACTATGGCTACACCTTC.

The chain uses TRBV5-6 and TRBJ1-1; D is unclear. Germline V gene sequence: CDR1 SGHDT, CDR2 YYEEEE. The CDR3 runs 13 residues. Between the trimmed V and J ends, which lost 5 bases and 4 bases, there was a span of 12 bases. The CDR3 reads CASRGISGTEAFF. The CDR3 coding sequence is TGTGCCAGCAGGGGAATCTCAGGCACTGAAGCTTTCTTT.

The J gene is TRBJ1-2, the V gene TRBV4-1, with TRBD1 matching over 11 bases. Germline V gene lookup returns CDR1 MGHRA and CDR2 YSYEKL. Losses at the gene ends were 3 bases for V and 5 bases for J; bases not matched to a gene: 14. CDR3 length: 18 amino acids. In nucleotides, the CDR3 is TGCGCCAGCAGCCAGCGGGCCGGGACAGGGGGGCAAGGGTATGGCTACACCTTC. Encoded protein: CASSQRAGTGGQGYGYTF.

The J gene is TRBJ2-2, the V gene TRBV11-3, with D perhaps given as TRBD1 or TRBD2 (5 bases each). CDR1 is SGHNT and CDR2 is YENEEA in the germline V gene. V dropped 5 bases and J dropped 0 bases, with 10 bases sitting between them. This CDR3 contains 15 residues. The CDR3 DNA follows: TGTGCCAGCAGCAAGGGACCGACGAACACCGGGGAGCTGTTTTTT. Translating gives CASSKGPTNTGELFF.

The V gene is TRBV6-2 or TRBV6-3, the J gene TRBJ2-3; no clear D. V lost 5 bases and J lost 4, with 13 bases in between. The CDR3 length is 14 residues. Germline-derived CDR1 and CDR2 are MNHEY and SVGEGT. The CDR3 here is CASSQHSLPDTQYF. CDR3 sequence (DNA): TGTGCCAGCAGTCAACATTCCTTGCCAGATACGCAGTATTTT.